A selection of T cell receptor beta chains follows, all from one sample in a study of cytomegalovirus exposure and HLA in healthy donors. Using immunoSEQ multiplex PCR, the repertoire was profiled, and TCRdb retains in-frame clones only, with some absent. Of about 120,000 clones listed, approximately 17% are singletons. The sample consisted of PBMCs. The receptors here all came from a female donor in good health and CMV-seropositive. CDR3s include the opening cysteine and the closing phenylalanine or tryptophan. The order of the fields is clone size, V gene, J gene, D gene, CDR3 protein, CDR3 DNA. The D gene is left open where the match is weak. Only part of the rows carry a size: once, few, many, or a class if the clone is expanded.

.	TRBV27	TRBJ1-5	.	CASSSGNSNQPQHF	TGTGCCAGCAGTTCGGGGAATAGCAATCAGCCCCAGCATTTT
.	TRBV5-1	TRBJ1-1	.	CASSSLTGNTEAFF	TGCGCCAGCAGCTCTTTGACAGGGAACACTGAAGCTTTCTTT
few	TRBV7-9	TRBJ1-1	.	CASSWVGTQAFF	TGTGCCAGCAGCTGGGTTGGGACTCAAGCTTTCTTT
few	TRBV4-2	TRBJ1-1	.	CASRNTDSANTEAFF	TGTGCCAGCCGAAACACGGACTCCGCGAACACTGAAGCCTTCTTT
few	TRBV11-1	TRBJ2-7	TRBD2	CASSSRGGTYEQYF	TGTGCCAGCAGCTCCCGGGGGGGAACCTACGAGCAGTACTTC
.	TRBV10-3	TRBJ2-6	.	CATIQPRSGANVLTF	TGTGCCACCATTCAACCGCGCTCTGGGGCCAACGTCCTGACTTTC
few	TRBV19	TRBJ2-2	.	CASSPDTGELFF	TGTGCCAGTAGTCCAGACACCGGGGAGCTGTTTTTT
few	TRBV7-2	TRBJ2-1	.	CASSSTIRGTPPDNEQFF	TGTGCCAGCAGCTCAACGATTAGGGGGACCCCACCCGACAATGAGCAGTTCTTC
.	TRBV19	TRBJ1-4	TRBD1	CASSIQGGKLFF	TGTGCCAGTAGTATACAGGGGGGAAAACTGTTTTTT
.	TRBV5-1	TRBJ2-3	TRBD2	CASSLARSSGSTTDTQYF	TGCGCCAGCAGCTTGGCCCGATCTAGCGGGAGTACGACAGATACGCAGTATTTT
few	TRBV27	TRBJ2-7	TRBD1	CASSPGTGGYEQYF	TGTGCCAGCAGTCCAGGGACAGGGGGCTACGAGCAGTACTTC
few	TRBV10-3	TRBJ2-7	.	CAISPVAGSDEQYF	TGTGCCATCTCGCCGGTGGCAGGTTCTGACGAGCAGTACTTC
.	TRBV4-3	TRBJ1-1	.	CASGSHLNTEAFF	TGCGCCAGCGGGAGCCACCTGAACACTGAAGCTTTCTTT
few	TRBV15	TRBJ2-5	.	CATSRDRGYQYF	TGTGCCACCAGCAGAGATCGGGGGTACCAGTACTTC
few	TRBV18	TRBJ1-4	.	CASSPKGATNEKLFF	TGTGCCAGCTCACCAAAGGGGGCAACTAATGAAAAACTGTTTTTT
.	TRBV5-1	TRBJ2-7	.	CASSLASGGNRYEQYF	TGCGCCAGCAGCTTGGCGAGTGGCGGGAACCGCTACGAGCAGTACTTC
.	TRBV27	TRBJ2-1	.	CASTPGTSYNEQFF	TGTGCCAGCACGCCGGGTACCTCCTACAATGAGCAGTTCTTC